This TCR beta chain derives from a study of blood T cell repertoires in COVID-19 (dated by TCRdb to the early 2020s). At the level of the whole study: Samples from collaborators originated in the United States, Italy and Spain and spanned both the acute and convalescent phases of COVID-19. The sample metadata nearly always contained a de-identified subject ID, COVID-19 status, age in years and sex. The prospective study material was composed of cDNA or gDNA derived from T cells, B-cell-depleted T cells, or PBMCs. Where HLA class I and class II types were available, the types were taken from metadata supplied by the sample provider, not from assay-based typing. The repertoires were released in a freely available public database intended as a resource for research on the immune response to SARS-CoV-2. Samples were obtained from the ongoing ImmuneRACE study (first 160 participants) and from 1,000 to 1,500 subjects provided by 6 global collaborators. Deeply sampled blood TCRbeta repertoires from subjects exposed to, actively infected with, or recovered from COVID-19 were included in the dataset. What the study reported, not specific to this receptor: The quantity of clinical and demographic metadata differed by source and by participant and was supplied without curation.

The germline V gene specifies MNHEY as CDR1 and SVGAGI as CDR2. Relative to germline, V is missing 0 bases and J is missing 4 bases, with 6 bases of the junction outside any gene match. Taken from cysteine to phenylalanine, the CDR3 has 16 residues. Left in the record is the CDR3 DNA by itself, 48 bases read in frame from the first base. At one collaborating source in Seattle, patients were enrolled during active infection and were followed longitudinally through the course of disease. The collaborating institutions used their own protocols to collect whole blood in K2EDTA tubes. For TCRbeta analysis, collaborators shipped samples in one of three forms: frozen whole blood, isolated PBMCs, or DNA extracted from either of those sample types. TCRbeta CDR3 regions were amplified from genomic DNA by means of the immunoSEQ Assay, a bias-controlled multiplex PCR. In the source study's methods: The number of nucleated cells in each sample was estimated by amplification of reference gene primers within the assay. To quantify the absolute abundance of each unique TCRbeta CDR3 rearrangement, sequence reads were collapsed and filtered. Productive Simpson clonality was computed per sample as the square root of Simpson's diversity index over productive rearrangements. In its TCRdb copy, this immuneACCESS table keeps in-frame sequences only and misses some clones. Where compared with another copy, unresolved V genes explain less than half of these, and the others have no known cause. V, J and clone size derive from that table, while D and trimming were established from the DNA sequence. This sample lists some 30,000 clones; roughly 85% were detected once. Around 30% of the sample is taken by the ten largest.

On this clone itself: Its recognized antigen is unknown. Nothing much larger sits one base from this clone, and base qualities are not available.

The source is a woman aged 80 or older with COVID-19, enrolled during active disease. The sample was peripheral blood. The chain couples TRBV6-5 to TRBJ2-5; 9 of the junction bases match TRBD1. The nucleotide sequence reads as follows: TGTGCCAGCAGTTACTCGATTCACAGGGGGCGAGAGACCCAGTACTTC. This is translated as CASSYSIHRGRETQYF.